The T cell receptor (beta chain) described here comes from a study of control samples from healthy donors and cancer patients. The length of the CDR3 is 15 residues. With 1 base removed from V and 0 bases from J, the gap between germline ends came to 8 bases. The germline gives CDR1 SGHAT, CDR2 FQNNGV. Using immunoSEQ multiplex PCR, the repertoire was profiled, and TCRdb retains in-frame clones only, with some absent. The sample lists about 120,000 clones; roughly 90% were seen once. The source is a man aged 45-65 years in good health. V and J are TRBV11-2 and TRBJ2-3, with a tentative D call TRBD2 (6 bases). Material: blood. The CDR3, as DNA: TGTGCCAGCAGCTTAGGGCGGGGTAGCACAGATACGCAGTATTTT. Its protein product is CASSLGRGSTDTQYF.